Listed here are 28 T cell receptor beta chains from one sample, sequenced in a study of cytomegalovirus exposure and HLA in healthy donors. Researchers ran the PCR with 60 Vbeta and 13 Jbeta primers. TCRdb's copy holds only in-frame clones and misses some; the assay was immunoSEQ multiplex PCR. Of approximately 130,000 clones listed, about 83% were seen once; the top ten hold more than 4.5%. The specimen sequenced was PBMCs. Every receptor here comes from a woman in her thirties in good health and CMV-seronegative.

V gene TRBV6-1 combines with J gene TRBJ2-5; a possible D gene is TRBD1 (6 bases). V lost 3 bases to trimming and J lost 9 bases, with 17 bases between them. The germline V gene encodes CDR1 MNHNS and CDR2 SASEGT. This CDR3 has 14 amino acids. The CDR3 DNA reads TGTGCCAGCAGTGAGTCAGGGACAACTTGGGCCCAGTACTTC. It yields the protein CASSESGTTWAQYF.

This chain uses TRBV18 with TRBJ1-1; maybe TRBD1 (5 bases). Trimming removed 2 bases at V and 5 bases at J, with 9 bases between. The length of the CDR3 is 13 residues. CDR1 and CDR2 from the germline V gene are KGHSH and LQKENI. Here the CDR3 reads CASSPTGRTEAFF. The CDR3 DNA follows: TGTGCCAGCTCACCAACAGGAAGGACTGAAGCTTTCTTT.

The chain is built from TRBV28 and TRBJ1-1, with 8 bases fitting TRBD1. With 6 bases clipped from V and 2 bases from J, the junction kept 5 bases outside the gene matches. Germline assignment: CDR1 MDHEN and CDR2 SYDVKM. The CDR3 runs 14 residues. The CDR3 sequence is CASSLTGGNTEAFF. CDR3 in DNA: TGTGCCAGCAGCCTAACAGGGGGAAACACTGAAGCTTTCTTT.

The genes are TRBV7-2 and TRBJ2-7, with 16 bases fitting TRBD2. Germline V gives CDR1 SGHTA, CDR2 FQGNSA. The V gene end was trimmed by 5 bases and the J gene end by 4 bases; junction bases not matched to a gene: 11. The CDR3 runs 18 residues. The CDR3 is CASSPPAGTSGRGYEQYF. For the CDR3, the DNA is TGTGCCAGCAGCCCACCAGCCGGGACTAGCGGGAGGGGGTACGAGCAGTACTTC. The variable domain in full, completed from reference TRBV7-2 and TRBJ2-7, reads GAGVSQSPSNKVTEKGKDVELRCDPISGHTALYWYRQSLGQGLEFLIYFQGNSAPDKSGLPSDRFSAERTGGSVSTLTIQRTQQEDSAVYLCASSPPAGTSGRGYEQYFGPGTRLTVT.

This clone was detected a few times. The chain couples TRBV6-5 to TRBJ2-2; 13 nucleotides align to TRBD2. Looked up from germline, CDR1 is MNHEY and CDR2 is SVGAGI. V shed 4 bases, J shed 6 bases, and the junction held 5 bases outside the gene matches. The CDR3 sequence is 16 residues long. CDR3 DNA: TGTGCCAGCAGTTTACTAGCGGGAGGGCCTGCCGGGGAGCTGTTTTTT. It codes for CASSLLAGGPAGELFF.

This clone was seen a single time. This chain's CDR3 is CASSSLWRDSSTGELFF. The CDR3 DNA reads TGTGCCAGCAGCTCCTTGTGGAGGGACTCGAGCACCGGGGAGCTGTTTTTT. The V and J genes are TRBV7-9 and TRBJ2-2; D possibly corresponds to TRBD2 (6 bases). Trimming took 4 bases from V and 4 from J, leaving 19 bases between them. CDR1 and CDR2 from the germline V gene are SEHNR and FQNEAQ (reference sequence). The CDR3 is 17 residues long.

This clone was detected only once. The chain is built from TRBV19 and TRBJ2-7; 10 positions agree with TRBD1. The CDR3 contains 17 residues. V trimming: 6 bases; J trimming: 4 bases; junction bases outside the gene matches: 15. Per the germline V gene, CDR1 is LNHDA and CDR2 is SQIVND (reference sequence). CDR3 residues: CASSRSYTGTGAYEQYF. CDR3 DNA sequence: TGTGCCAGTAGCCGATCCTATACCGGGACAGGGGCATACGAGCAGTACTTC.

This chain links TRBV4-3 with TRBJ1-6; 11 bases line up with TRBD1. V dropped 2 bases and J dropped 10; count of bases not matched to a gene: 7. CDR1 is LGHNA and CDR2 is YSLEER in the germline V gene. The CDR3 has 16 residues. The CDR3 DNA sequence: TGCGCCAGCAGCCAAAGCTTGGGACAGGGGGGATCACCCCTCCACTTT. Translation: CASSQSLGQGGSPLHF.

The V and J genes are TRBV18 and TRBJ1-3; D gene ambiguous. Germline CDR1 is KGHSH and CDR2 is LQKENI. The ends were cut back, 2 bases at V and 0 bases at J, with 8 bases in the middle. CDR3 length: 15 residues. The CDR3 region has the DNA TGTGCCAGCTCACCATGGAGGGACTCTGGAAACACCATATATTTT. The encoded protein is CASSPWRDSGNTIYF. Full variable domain (remainder filled in from reference TRBV18 and TRBJ1-3): NAGVMQNPRHLVRRRGQEARLRCSPMKGHSHVYWYRQLPEEGLKFMVYLQKENIIDESGMPKERFSAEFPKEGPSILRIQQVVRGDSAAYFCASSPWRDSGNTIYFGEGSWLTVV.

This clone has a handful of counts. J is TRBJ2-3 and V is TRBV7-3; a possible D gene is TRBD1 (5 bases). The V end lost 5 bases, the J end lost 1 base, and 10 bases lay between the germline ends. Germline V gene data show CDR1 as SGHTA and CDR2 as FQGTGA. The CDR3 totals 14 residues. CDR3 sequence reads: CASSLLGGTDTQYF. The CDR3 nucleotides are TGTGCCAGCAGCCTCCTAGGGGGCACAGATACGCAGTATTTT.

Comment on this clone: The junction differs from germline at one of its ends, possibly a read error. V is TRBV7-7 and J is TRBJ2-1, with TRBD2 identical over 9 bases. The CDR3 totals 13 residues. In germline, CDR1 is SSHAT, CDR2 FNYEAQ (reference sequence). The CDR3 region is CASSLAGANEQFF. The CDR3 DNA is TGTGCTAGCAGCTTAGCGGGAGCGAATGAGCAGTTCTTC.

The chain has TRBV7-2 and TRBJ1-1; TRBD1 might be the D (6 bases). Germline V gene lookup returns CDR1 SGHTA and CDR2 FQGNSA. CDR3 length: 16 amino acids. Deletions cut 2 bases from V and 1 base from J, with 14 bases between. CDR3 bases: TGTGCCAGCAGCTTAATCTCGCAGGGGACGAACACTGAAGCTTTCTTT. This codes for CASSLISQGTNTEAFF.

The chain combines TRBV29-1 with TRBJ1-4; 7 bases agree with TRBD1. Losses at the gene ends were 6 bases for V and 7 bases for J; bases not matched to a gene: 5. The germline gives CDR1 SQVTM, CDR2 ANQGSEA. The CDR3 is made up of 12 amino acids. CDR3 sequence reads: CSVGRQGEKLFF. Here the CDR3 DNA reads TGCAGCGTGGGCCGACAGGGTGAAAAACTGTTTTTT.

The genes are TRBV5-4 and TRBJ2-3, with unresolved D. Trimming left V 0 bases short and J 0 bases short, with 8 bases between. Germline CDR1 SGHNT, CDR2 YYREEE (reference sequence). CDR3 size: 15 residues. The CDR3 sequence: CASSLGLTSTDTQYF. The CDR3 DNA is TGTGCCAGCAGCTTGGGACTGACTAGCACAGATACGCAGTATTTT.

This clone occurred once. The V and J genes are TRBV7-2 and TRBJ2-2; 7 bases agree with TRBD2. Trimming cost V 1 base and J 6 bases; bases outside gene matches: 5. CDR1 and CDR2 (germline): SGHTA, FQGNSA. This CDR3 is built from 15 residues. Here the CDR3 reads CASSLVAGTAGELFF. CDR3 nucleotides: TGTGCCAGCAGCTTAGTAGCGGGTACGGCCGGGGAGCTGTTTTTT.

The CDR3 DNA reads TGTGCCAGCAGCACAGGCTCCTATAATTCACCCCTCCACTTT. Its protein is CASSTGSYNSPLHF. The rearrangement uses TRBV28 and TRBJ1-6, with D possibly being TRBD1 (5 bases). The CDR3 runs to 14 residues. Germline V gene lookup returns CDR1 MDHEN and CDR2 SYDVKM. Trimming stripped 6 bases from V and 0 bases from J, with 6 bases between.

V usage is TRBV7-8 and J usage is TRBJ2-1; 11 positions match TRBD2. Germline-derived CDR1 and CDR2 are SGHVS and FQNEAQ. J lost 5 bases, V lost 5 bases, and 8 bases had no gene match. The CDR3 totals 16 residues. The CDR3 sequence: CASSTRASGRNNEQFF. The CDR3 nucleotides read TGTGCCAGCAGCACCCGGGCTAGCGGGAGGAACAATGAGCAGTTCTTC.

This clone was counted between two and nine times. The chain combines TRBV7-9 with TRBJ2-5, with TRBD1 as a possible D gene (5 bases). This CDR3 spans 14 amino acids. The germline V gene has CDR1 SEHNR and CDR2 FQNEAQ (reference sequence). V lost 5 bases and J 2 bases, leaving 12 bases between the germline ends. CDR3 coding DNA: TGTGCCAGCAGCCAGGGCCTAAGACAAGAGACCCAGTACTTC. Translation: CASSQGLRQETQYF.

This sequence joins TRBV5-1 and TRBJ2-7; 7 nucleotides match TRBD1. The CDR3 runs to 13 residues. Trimming cost V 4 bases and J 5 bases; bases outside gene matches: 6. Germline V gene data show CDR1 as SGHRS and CDR2 as YFSETQ. CDR3 region: CASSDRVKNEQYF. The CDR3 bases are TGCGCCAGCAGCGACAGGGTTAAAAACGAGCAGTACTTC.

V is TRBV27 and J is TRBJ2-3; D is perhaps TRBD1 (5 bases). Germline V gives CDR1 MNHEY, CDR2 SMNVEV (reference sequence). V was pared by 5 bases and J by 0 bases, with 18 bases between. This CDR3 is built from 17 residues. The CDR3 spells CASSPPTVRSSTDTQYF. CDR3 coding DNA: TGTGCCAGCAGTCCCCCGACAGTGCGCTCTAGCACAGATACGCAGTATTTT.

V and J are TRBV5-1 and TRBJ2-7; 10 bases fit TRBD2. The germline V gene encodes CDR1 SGHRS and CDR2 YFSETQ. CDR3 length: 15 residues. Trimming removed 0 bases from V and 6 bases from J; junction bases left unmatched: 6. The CDR3 is CASSLAGLAGVEQYF. As DNA, the CDR3 is TGCGCCAGCAGCTTGGCGGGGCTAGCGGGAGTCGAGCAGTACTTC.

The J gene is TRBJ1-5, the V gene TRBV19, with a tentative D call TRBD1 (6 bases). V lost 7 bases and J lost 5, with 21 bases in between. CDR3 length: 16 amino acids. The germline V gene has CDR1 LNHDA and CDR2 SQIVND (reference sequence). The DNA of the CDR3 is TGTGCCAGTAACCGGGACATCGGGCTGGGGGATCAGCCCCAGCATTTT. Translating it yields CASNRDIGLGDQPQHF.

The count of this clone is one. The V gene is TRBV19, the J gene TRBJ1-1; TRBD1 matches at 7 bases. CDR3 length equals 15 residues. Trimming at V came to 5 bases and at J to 5 bases, leaving 11 bases not matched to a gene. CDR1 and CDR2 (germline): LNHDA, SQIVND (reference sequence). The CDR3 loop is CASSPHRTGWTEAFF. In DNA form, the CDR3 reads TGTGCCAGTAGTCCCCATCGGACAGGTTGGACTGAAGCTTTCTTT.

In this sample, this clone turned up a few times. The chain's CDR3 is CACGGGPNTGELFF. The DNA of the CDR3 is TGTGCCTGCGGGGGGGGCCCGAACACCGGGGAGCTGTTTTTT. V and J are TRBV10-3 and TRBJ2-2; TRBD2 agrees at 9 bases. The germline V gene has CDR1 ENHRY and CDR2 SYGVKD. This CDR3 spans 14 amino acids. The J segment lost 0 bases and the V segment lost 11 bases, leaving 4 bases of the junction unmatched.

The chain recombines TRBV27 with TRBJ2-1; 13 bases align to TRBD2. Trimming at V came to 4 bases and at J to 12 bases, leaving 9 bases not matched to a gene. Germline assignment: CDR1 MNHEY and CDR2 SMNVEV (reference sequence). There are 15 residues in the CDR3. CDR3 DNA sequence: TGTGCCAGCAGTTCCACTAGCGGGAGGGCTGGTGGGCAGTTCTTC. Encoded protein: CASSSTSGRAGGQFF.

The rearrangement joins TRBV7-9 to TRBJ1-2, with TRBD1 as a possible D gene (6 bases). Germline V gene lookup returns CDR1 SEHNR and CDR2 FQNEAQ (reference sequence). The V end lost 4 bases, the J end lost 6 bases, and 15 bases lay between the germline ends. This CDR3 is built from 14 residues. This chain's CDR3 is CASSSDRFLDGYTF. Here the CDR3 DNA reads TGTGCCAGCAGCTCCGACAGGTTTTTGGATGGCTACACCTTC.

This chain links TRBV19 with TRBJ2-1; TRBD2 is a possible D gene (6 bases). The CDR3 length is 14 residues. The ends were cut back, 1 base at V and 9 bases at J, with 13 bases in the middle. Germline values: CDR1 LNHDA, CDR2 SQIVND (reference sequence). DNA for the CDR3: TGTGCCAGTAGTATAGGTGAGGCGGGAAGTGAGCAGTTCTTC. It codes for CASSIGEAGSEQFF.

This chain connects TRBV7-3 to TRBJ2-7; possibly TRBD1 for D (5 bases). V lost 0 bases and J lost 2, with 8 bases in between. The CDR3 covers 14 residues. CDR1 and CDR2 (germline): SGHTA, FQGTGA. The CDR3 here is CASSLTGQTYEQYF. For the CDR3, the DNA is TGTGCCAGCAGCTTAACGGGGCAGACCTACGAGCAGTACTTC. The variable domain in full, with the rest retrieved from reference TRBV7-3 and TRBJ2-7, is GAGVSQTPSNKVTEKGKYVELRCDPISGHTALYWYRQSLGQGPEFLIYFQGTGAADDSGLPNDRFFAVRPEGSVSTLKIQRTERGDSAVYLCASSLTGQTYEQYFGPGTRLTVT.